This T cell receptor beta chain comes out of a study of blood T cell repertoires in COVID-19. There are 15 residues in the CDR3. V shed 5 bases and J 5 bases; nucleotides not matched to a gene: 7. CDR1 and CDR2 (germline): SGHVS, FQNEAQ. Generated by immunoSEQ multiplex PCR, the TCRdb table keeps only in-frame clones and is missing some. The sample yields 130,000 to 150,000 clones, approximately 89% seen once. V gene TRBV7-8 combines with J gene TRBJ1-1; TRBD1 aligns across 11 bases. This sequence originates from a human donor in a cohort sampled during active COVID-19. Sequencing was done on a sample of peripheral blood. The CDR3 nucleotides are TGTGCCAGCAGCACGGACAGGGGGCTAAAGACTGAAGCTTTCTTT. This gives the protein CASSTDRGLKTEAFF.